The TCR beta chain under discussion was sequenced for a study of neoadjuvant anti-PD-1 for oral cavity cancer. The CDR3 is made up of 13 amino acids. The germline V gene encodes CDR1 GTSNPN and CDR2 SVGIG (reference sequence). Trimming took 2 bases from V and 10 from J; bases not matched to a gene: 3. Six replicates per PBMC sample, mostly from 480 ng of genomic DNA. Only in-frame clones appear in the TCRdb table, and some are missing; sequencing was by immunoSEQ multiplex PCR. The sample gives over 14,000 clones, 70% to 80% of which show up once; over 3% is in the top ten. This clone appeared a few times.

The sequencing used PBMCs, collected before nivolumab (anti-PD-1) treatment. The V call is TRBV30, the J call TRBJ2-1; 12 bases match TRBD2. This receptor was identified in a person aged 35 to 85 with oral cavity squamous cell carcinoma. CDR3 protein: CAWSSTSGGEQFF. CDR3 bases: TGTGCCTGGAGTTCGACTAGCGGGGGAGAGCAGTTCTTC.